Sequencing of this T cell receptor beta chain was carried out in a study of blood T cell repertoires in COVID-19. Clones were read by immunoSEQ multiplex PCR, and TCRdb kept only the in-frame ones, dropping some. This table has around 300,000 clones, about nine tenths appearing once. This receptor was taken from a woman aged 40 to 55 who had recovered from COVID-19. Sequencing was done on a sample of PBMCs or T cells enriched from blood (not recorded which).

In DNA, the CDR3 is TGTGCCAGCAGCGTAGGAACAGGGGGCTACTATGGCTACACCTTC. Protein: CASSVGTGGYYGYTF. The chain couples TRBV9 to TRBJ1-2, with 9 bases matching TRBD1. Germline CDR1 SGDLS, CDR2 YYNGEE. CDR3 length: 15 residues. J gave up 3 bases and V 0 bases, and 3 bases lay outside the gene matches.